This paragraph reports one TCR beta chain. This specimen comes from a study of blood T cell repertoires in COVID-19. Authors' methods: Nucleated cell counts were estimated from reference gene primer amplification. The repertoire was sequenced with immunoSEQ multiplex PCR; TCRdb's copy has only in-frame clones and lacks some. The V and J calls and clone size were taken over from that table, and D and trimming were inferred from the DNA. The sample includes roughly 300,000 clones, 70% to 90% of them seen just once. The sequence derives from a woman in her 30s who had recovered from COVID-19. Sequenced: PBMCs or T cells enriched from blood (not recorded which).

CDR3 nucleotides: TGTGCCAGCAGCCAAGATACGTGGCTAGTCTCGGACACCGGGGAGCTGTTTTTT. Residues: CASSQDTWLVSDTGELFF. V gene TRBV3-1 (or the pseudogene TRBV3-2) combines with J gene TRBJ2-2; no clear D gene. Trimming took off 0 bases at V and 3 bases at J, with 17 bases between the two ends. Germline CDR1 LGHDT, CDR2 YNNKEL (reference sequence). This CDR3 has 18 residues.